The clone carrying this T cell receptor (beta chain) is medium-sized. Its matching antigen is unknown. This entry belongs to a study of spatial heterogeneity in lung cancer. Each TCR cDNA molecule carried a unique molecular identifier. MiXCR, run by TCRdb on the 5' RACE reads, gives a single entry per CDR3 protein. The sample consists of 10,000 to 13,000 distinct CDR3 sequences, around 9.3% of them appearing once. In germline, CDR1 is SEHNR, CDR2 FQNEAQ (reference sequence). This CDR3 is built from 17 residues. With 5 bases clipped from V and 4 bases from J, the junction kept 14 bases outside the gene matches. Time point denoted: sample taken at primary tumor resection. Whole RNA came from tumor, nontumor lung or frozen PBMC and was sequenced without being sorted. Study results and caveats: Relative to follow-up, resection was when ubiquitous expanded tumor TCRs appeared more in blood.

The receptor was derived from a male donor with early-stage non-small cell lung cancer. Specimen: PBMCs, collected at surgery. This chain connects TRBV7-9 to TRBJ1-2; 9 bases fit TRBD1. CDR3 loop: CASSDVSDRDRVYGYTF. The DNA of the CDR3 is TGTGCCAGCAGCGATGTTTCCGACCGGGACAGGGTCTATGGCTACACCTTC.